This paragraph reports one TCR delta chain. Its antigen is unknown. For this DNA, TCRdb reports the protein of a much larger clone, which diverges at residue 8, most likely from a read error; the protein presented here is translated directly from the DNA. The CDR3 runs to 25 residues. Losses at the gene ends were 1 base for V and 2 bases for J; bases not matched to a gene: 29. The germline CDR1 and CDR2 sequences are TSWWSYY and QGS. These data come from a study of γδ T cells in repeated Plasmodium falciparum infection. Across the whole study: Donors had four controlled P. falciparum NF54 infections over approximately 600 days.

TCRdb re-identified clones in the multiplex PCR reads via CATT. The sample records approximately 50,000 delta-chain clones, 1.5% to 2% being singletons. Vgamma9/Vdelta2+ and Vdelta2-negative gammadelta T cells were flow-sorted from PBMC for bulk sequencing. Study results and limitations: Over time and infection, Vgamma9/Vdelta2+ repertoires remained highly stable and polyclonal.

Sequencing was carried out using gamma-delta T cells from blood. The chain employs TRDV1 and TRDJ1, with 12 positions matching TRDD3. The sequence derives from a pool of human donors (malaria-infected and uninfected, not separated). The CDR3 reads CALGEQGYSQVLGDTISPWTDKLIF. The CDR3, as DNA: TGTGCTCTTGGGGAACAGGGCTACTCACAAGTACTGGGGGATACCATATCGCCGTGGACCGATAAACTCATCTTT.